The entry that follows covers one TCR beta chain sequence. Its antigen is currently unknown. This entry comes from a study of T cell responses to AZD1222 COVID-19 vaccine. Regarding the study as a whole: Distributed over spike, vaccine-associated CD4 TCRs predominated at 160-218 and 743-854.

Sequenced by immunoSEQ multiplex PCR; TCRdb stores in-frame clones only, minus some. The sample lists some 130,000 clones, about 93% occurring once. This CDR3 has 14 residues. The germline CDR1 and CDR2 sequences are SGDLS and YYNGEE. The V end lost 0 bases, the J end lost 2 bases, and 7 bases lay between the germline ends. This chain joins TRBV9 and TRBJ2-3; D unresolved. This receptor was identified in an adult in good health. The sequences come from peripheral blood, collected on day 0 of AZD1222 vaccination. This CDR3 is CASSVEYSTDTQYF. The CDR3 DNA sequence: TGTGCCAGCAGCGTAGAATACTCCACAGATACGCAGTATTTT.